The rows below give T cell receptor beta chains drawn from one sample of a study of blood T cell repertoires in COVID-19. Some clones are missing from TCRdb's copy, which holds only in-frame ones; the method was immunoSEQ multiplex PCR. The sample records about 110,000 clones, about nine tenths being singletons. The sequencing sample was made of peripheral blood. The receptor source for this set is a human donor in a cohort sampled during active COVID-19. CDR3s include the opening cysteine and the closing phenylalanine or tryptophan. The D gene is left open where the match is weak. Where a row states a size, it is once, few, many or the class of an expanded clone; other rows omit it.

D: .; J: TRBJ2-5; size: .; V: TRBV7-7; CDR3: CASSQGQNGRETQYF; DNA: TGTGCTAGCAGCCAAGGACAGAATGGTAGAGAGACCCAGTACTTC
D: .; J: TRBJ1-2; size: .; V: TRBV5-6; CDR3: CASSLDSSNYGYTF; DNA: TGTGCCAGCAGCTTGGACTCGAGTAACTATGGCTACACCTTC
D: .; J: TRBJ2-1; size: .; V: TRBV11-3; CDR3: CASSILVWQFF; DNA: TGTGCCAGCAGCATACTAGTTTGGCAGTTCTTC
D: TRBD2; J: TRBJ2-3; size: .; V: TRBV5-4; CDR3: CASSLASGGTDTQYF; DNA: TGTGCCAGCAGCTTGGCTAGCGGGGGAACAGATACGCAGTATTTT
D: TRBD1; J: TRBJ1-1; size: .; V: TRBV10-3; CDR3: CAIRSQGAAFF; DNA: TGTGCCATCAGATCACAGGGGGCAGCTTTCTTT
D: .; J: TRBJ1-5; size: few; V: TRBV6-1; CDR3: CASSEGTSSQPQHF; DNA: TGTGCCAGCAGTGAAGGGACATCATCTCAGCCCCAGCATTTT
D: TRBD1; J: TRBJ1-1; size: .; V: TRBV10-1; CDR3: CASSPRDRGGWSEAFF; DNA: TGCGCCAGCAGCCCCCGGGACAGGGGAGGGTGGTCTGAAGCTTTCTTT
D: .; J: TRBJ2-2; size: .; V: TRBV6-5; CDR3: CASIGPNTGELFF; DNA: TGTGCCAGCATCGGTCCGAACACCGGGGAGCTGTTTTTT
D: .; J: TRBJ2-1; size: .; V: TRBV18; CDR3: CASSSDLSSYNEQFF; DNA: TGTGCCAGCTCATCGGACTTAAGCTCCTACAATGAGCAGTTCTTC
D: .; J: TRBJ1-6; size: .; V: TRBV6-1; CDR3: CASSDRQGYSPLHF; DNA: TGTGCCAGCAGTGATCGGCAGGGTTATTCACCCCTCCACTTT
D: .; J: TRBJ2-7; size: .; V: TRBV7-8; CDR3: CASSLGAGSSYEQYF; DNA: TGTGCCAGCAGCTTAGGGGCTGGGAGCTCCTACGAGCAGTACTTC
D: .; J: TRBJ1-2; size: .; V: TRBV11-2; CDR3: CASSPRAGTDGYTF; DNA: TGTGCCAGCAGCCCGCGGGCGGGGACGGACGGCTACACCTTC
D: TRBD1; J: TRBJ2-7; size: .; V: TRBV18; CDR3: CASSPRQGEDEQYF; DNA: TGTGCCAGCTCACCAAGACAGGGGGAGGACGAGCAGTACTTC
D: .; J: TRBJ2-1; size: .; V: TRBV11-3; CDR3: CASSLELDNEQFF; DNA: TGTGCCAGCAGCTTAGAACTAGACAATGAGCAGTTCTTC
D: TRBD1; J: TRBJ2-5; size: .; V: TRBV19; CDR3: CASKGGPGETQYF; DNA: TGTGCCTCCAAAGGGGGCCCGGGCGAGACCCAGTACTTC
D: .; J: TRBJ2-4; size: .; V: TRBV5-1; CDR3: CASSLETRSKNIQYF; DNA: TGCGCCAGCAGCTTGGAAACGAGATCCAAAAACATTCAGTACTTC
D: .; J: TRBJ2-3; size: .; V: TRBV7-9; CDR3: CASSPAIGGRDTQYF; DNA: TGTGCCAGCAGCCCCGCCATCGGGGGGCGGGATACGCAGTATTTT
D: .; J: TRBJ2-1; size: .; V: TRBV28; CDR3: CASSREWSSYNEQFF; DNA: TGTGCCAGCAGTAGGGAGTGGAGCTCCTACAATGAGCAGTTCTTC
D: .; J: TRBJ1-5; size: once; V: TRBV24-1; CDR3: CATSDNGRATGPQHF; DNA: TGTGCCACCAGTGATAACGGCAGGGCCACAGGGCCCCAGCATTTT